This T cell receptor (beta chain) was obtained from a study of monozygotic twins with inflammatory bowel disease. Per germline, CDR1 MNHNS and CDR2 SASEGT. The CDR3 spans 16 residues. With regard to this clonotype: Its cognate antigen is unknown.

Whole-study findings and limits: TCRbeta diversity (inverse Simpson) was lower in IBD patients than in healthy co-twins. Neither one strong signal nor one clonotype associated with IBD was supported. Patient repertoires may carry noise from differing immunosuppressive treatments.

The RNA usage for each TCR library was around 3.5 ug of total RNA. TCRdb reprocessed the 5' RACE reads and reports one entry per CDR3 protein, with no DNA. This sample's table reports around 150,000 distinct CDR3 sequences. Input material: blood. The rearrangement links TRBV6-1 to TRBJ2-6; TCRdb gives TRBD1 as the D gene, but with no DNA this cannot be confirmed. This TCR came from a human donor with ulcerative colitis or Crohn's disease, or a healthy co-twin of an affected twin (not recorded which). CDR3 sequence: CASRITGGSVANVLTF.